The next 28 T cell receptor beta chains were all read from a single sample in a study of early T cells in non-severe SARS-CoV-2 infection. TCRdb passed the 5' RACE reads through MiXCR, listing each CDR3 protein once. Among some 67,000 distinct CDR3 sequences listed, about 13% were seen once. The sample was whole blood. The receptors here all came from an adult who was a healthcare worker with PCR-confirmed SARS-CoV-2 infection or an uninfected control (not recorded which).

The count of this clonotype is one. This may be a read error, as it is one base from a much larger clone. This likely comes from a read error, as the CDR3 has no conserved phenylalanine or tryptophan at its end. This chain links TRBV18 with TRBJ2-3; 9 nucleotides agree with TRBD2. The CDR3 is made up of 15 amino acids. Germline trimming cut 1 base from V and 2 bases from J; bases unmatched to any gene: 1. Germline V CDR1 and CDR2: KGHSH, LQKENI. The CDR3 loop is CASSPLAGATDTQYY. CDR3 bases: TGTGCCAGCTCACCACTAGCGGGGGCCACAGATACGCAGTATTAT.

CDR3 loop: CASSRLAGGVADTQYF. The DNA for the CDR3 is TGTGCCAGCAGCAGACTAGCGGGAGGGGTCGCAGATACGCAGTATTTT. The rearrangement uses TRBV7-2 and TRBJ2-3, with TRBD2 identical over 14 bases. This CDR3 spans 16 amino acids. The J segment lost 4 bases and the V segment lost 5 bases, leaving 5 bases of the junction unmatched. Germline V lookup: CDR1 SGHTA, CDR2 FQGNSA.

In this sample, this clonotype turned up many times. J is TRBJ2-1 and V is TRBV2; maybe TRBD1 (6 bases). CDR3 length equals 13 residues. Trimming pared 5 bases from V and 8 bases from J, leaving 13 bases between. Germline CDR1 reads SNHLY; CDR2 reads FYNNEI. The CDR3 sequence: CASSNEQGDEQFF. The CDR3 DNA is TGTGCCAGCAGTAATGAACAGGGAGATGAGCAGTTCTTC.

This clonotype was counted between two and nine times. The chain couples TRBV11-1 to TRBJ2-1; 8 nucleotides line up with TRBD1. The CDR3 sequence is 16 residues long. After removal of 5 bases from V and 4 bases from J, the junction contained 10 bases not matched to a gene. CDR1 SGHAT and CDR2 FQDESV come from the germline V gene (reference sequence). The CDR3 region is CASSMWSGGGYNEQFF. The CDR3 nucleotides read TGTGCCAGCAGCATGTGGTCAGGGGGCGGATACAATGAGCAGTTCTTC.

V and J are TRBV6-6 and TRBJ2-7; D not certain. The germline V gene encodes CDR1 MNHNY and CDR2 SVGAGI (reference sequence). The CDR3 covers 11 residues. V shed 6 bases and J shed 6 bases, with 9 bases lying between them. Here the CDR3 DNA reads TGTGCCAGCAGCCAACGAACCGAGCAGTACTTC. It yields the protein CASSQRTEQYF.

The table lists this clonotype with many counts. V is TRBV11-2 and J is TRBJ2-2, with D unresolved. V was clipped by 5 bases and J by 4 bases, with 17 bases between them. Germline V lookup: CDR1 SGHAT, CDR2 FQNNGV. The CDR3 covers 16 residues. The CDR3 DNA sequence: TGTGCCAGCAGCAGTTTGTTTCGGGTCCTCACCGGGGAGCTGTTTTTT. Its translation is CASSSLFRVLTGELFF.

This chain links TRBV10-3 with TRBJ2-7, with 9 bases that match TRBD1. CDR3 length: 14 residues. The germline V gene has CDR1 ENHRY and CDR2 SYGVKD. J was trimmed by 6 bases and V by 6 bases; bases with no gene match: 9. The CDR3 reads CAIRGDREITEQYF. The CDR3 nucleotides are TGTGCCATCAGGGGGGACAGGGAGATCACCGAGCAGTACTTC.

This clonotype was seen more than once but under ten times. The chain couples TRBV29-1 to TRBJ2-7, with D maybe TRBD1 (6 bases). V was clipped by 4 bases and J by 6 bases, with 13 bases between them. The CDR3 runs 12 residues. Per the germline V gene, CDR1 is SQVTM and CDR2 is ANQGSEA. The CDR3 reads CSVATRGGEQYF. CDR3 bases: TGCAGCGTTGCAACCAGGGGTGGCGAGCAGTACTTC.

This chain uses TRBV5-4 with TRBJ2-7, with 11 nucleotides matching TRBD2. V lost 4 bases and J lost 0; bases outside the gene matches: 6. This CDR3 spans 16 amino acids. Germline CDR1 is SGHNT and CDR2 is YYREEE (reference sequence). The CDR3 nucleotides are TGTGCCAGCAGCCCGGGGACTAGCGGATTCTCCTACGAGCAGTACTTC. This codes for CASSPGTSGFSYEQYF. The whole variable domain, filled in from reference TRBV5-4 and TRBJ2-7, reads ETGVTQSPTHLIKTRGQQVTLRCSSQSGHNTVSWYQQALGQGPQFIFQYYREEENGRGNFPPRFSGLQFPNYSSELNVNALELDDSALYLCASSPGTSGFSYEQYFGPGTRLTVT.

In this sample, this clonotype turned up a few times. The chain joins TRBV30 to TRBJ1-4, with 7 bases lining up with TRBD1. V lost 0 bases to trimming and J lost 7 bases; unmatched junction nucleotides: 8. Germline assignment: CDR1 GTSNPN and CDR2 SVGIG (reference sequence). The CDR3 totals 15 residues. The CDR3 protein is CAWSVPGQAVEKLFF. In DNA form, the CDR3 reads TGTGCCTGGAGTGTACCTGGACAGGCGGTTGAAAAACTGTTTTTT.

This sequence joins TRBV12-3 or TRBV12-4 and TRBJ1-5; perhaps TRBD1 as D (6 bases). Trimming removed 6 bases from V and 0 bases from J, with 12 bases in between. CDR3 length equals 15 residues. In DNA, the CDR3 is TGTGCCAGCAGCCCTACAGGGCCTAGCAATCAGCCCCAGCATTTT. Translating gives CASSPTGPSNQPQHF.

In its sample, this clonotype was seen a few times. This chain connects TRBV7-9 to TRBJ2-7, with D perhaps TRBD2 (5 bases). Germline CDR1 SEHNR, CDR2 FQNEAQ (reference sequence). Between the trimmed V and J ends, which lost 5 bases and 6 bases, there was a span of 14 bases. This CDR3 has 13 amino acids. This chain's CDR3 is CASSRGGSREQYF. The CDR3 nucleotides are TGTGCCAGCAGCCGCGGAGGATCTCGCGAGCAGTACTTC.

The sample holds many counts of this clonotype. The V and J genes are TRBV29-1 and TRBJ2-7, with 8 bases lining up with TRBD1. V was pared by 3 bases and J by 10 bases, with 5 bases of the junction left unmatched. The germline V gene encodes CDR1 SQVTM and CDR2 ANQGSEA. This CDR3 has 11 residues. The CDR3 coding sequence is TGCAGCGTTGAGACAGGGGCGAATCAGTACTTC. It yields the protein CSVETGANQYF.

There are many counts of this clonotype. The chain is built from TRBV11-2 and TRBJ1-2; 10 nucleotides agree with TRBD1. The CDR3 length is 14 residues. V lost 5 bases to trimming and J lost 4 bases; unmatched junction nucleotides: 4. Germline CDR1 SGHAT, CDR2 FQNNGV. CDR3 nucleotides: TGTGCCAGCAGCGAGGGACAGGGGACCTATGGCTACACCTTC. It yields the protein CASSEGQGTYGYTF.

This rearrangement joins TRBV20-1 to TRBJ1-5; D perhaps matches TRBD1 (6 bases). With 6 bases removed from V and 5 bases from J, the gap between germline ends came to 17 bases. Germline values: CDR1 DFQATT, CDR2 SNEGSKA (reference sequence). The CDR3 is made up of 14 amino acids. CDR3 region: CSAKEARGHQPQHF. CDR3 DNA: TGCAGTGCGAAAGAGGCCCGGGGGCATCAGCCCCAGCATTTT.

The chain is built from TRBV7-6 and TRBJ2-7; tentatively, D is TRBD1 (5 bases). The CDR3 runs 13 residues. Per the germline V gene, CDR1 is SGHVS and CDR2 is FNYEAQ. The V end lost 2 bases, the J end lost 3 bases, and 8 bases lay between the germline ends. The CDR3 region has the DNA TGTGCCAGCAGCTTATTAGGGGTCTACGAGCAGTACTTC. Its protein product is CASSLLGVYEQYF.

This clonotype was seen many times. The rearrangement joins TRBV20-1 to TRBJ2-7; D uncertain. V shed 6 bases and J shed 1 base, with 16 bases lying between them. The CDR3 length is 14 residues. From germline, CDR1 is DFQATT and CDR2 SNEGSKA (reference sequence). CDR3 nucleotides: TGCAGTGCCATACTCGGGTTCAGATCCTACGAGCAGTACTTC. Protein sequence: CSAILGFRSYEQYF.

A note on this clonotype: Given a much more abundant clone one base away, this may be a read error. The genes are TRBV12-3 or TRBV12-4 and TRBJ1-1; no clear D. The CDR3 is 14 residues long. Deletions cut 8 bases from V and 1 base from J, with 14 bases between. The CDR3 is CASELRLGNTEAFF. The DNA for the CDR3 is TGTGCCAGCGAACTCCGGCTAGGGAACACTGAAGCTTTCTTT.

This clonotype appeared many times. The rearrangement joins TRBV29-1 to TRBJ2-7; no reliable D call. This CDR3 is 12 amino acids long. Germline-derived CDR1 and CDR2 are SQVTM and ANQGSEA. V was trimmed by 7 bases and J by 1 base, leaving 11 bases between them. The CDR3 DNA reads TGCAGCGCCGGGTCTGGGTCCTACGAGCAGTACTTC. As protein: CSAGSGSYEQYF.

This clonotype was seen many times. The genes are TRBV6-2 or TRBV6-3 and TRBJ2-5; possibly TRBD2 for D (5 bases). The ends were cut back, 8 bases at V and 5 bases at J, with 21 bases in the middle. The CDR3 runs 15 residues. Germline assignment: CDR1 MNHEY and CDR2 SVGEGT. The CDR3 sequence is CASQMLGLAVETQYF. The CDR3 DNA follows: TGTGCCAGCCAGATGCTGGGTCTAGCAGTGGAGACCCAGTACTTC.

This clonotype has at least ten counts. This chain joins TRBV21-1 and TRBJ2-1; the table gives TRBD2 as D, unverified against the DNA. TRBV21-1 is labeled a pseudogene. The CDR3 spans 18 residues. This chain's CDR3 is CASSKVAGGKSSYNEQFF. The CDR3 DNA follows: TGTGCCAGCAGCAAAGTAGCGGGGGGAAAGAGCTCCTACAATGAGCAGTTCTTC.

In this sample, this clonotype turned up many times. The chain joins TRBV29-1 to TRBJ2-5; 9 positions agree with TRBD1. The germline CDR1 and CDR2 sequences are SQVTM and ANQGSEA. The CDR3 sequence is 12 residues long. With 7 bases clipped from V and 4 bases from J, the junction kept 4 bases outside the gene matches. CDR3 DNA sequence: TGCAGCGCACAGGACAGGGGAGAGACCCAGTACTTC. Translating it yields CSAQDRGETQYF.

This clonotype was seen at least ten times. The chain combines TRBV6-5 with TRBJ2-7; 9 positions match TRBD2. CDR1 is MNHEY and CDR2 is SVGAGI in the germline V gene. The CDR3 consists of 15 residues. V trimming: 2 bases; J trimming: 0 bases; junction bases outside the gene matches: 2. The CDR3 bases are TGTGCCAGCAGTTACAGGCGGGAGGGCTCCTACGAGCAGTACTTC. It codes for CASSYRREGSYEQYF.

This clonotype was observed many times. The genes are TRBV7-9 and TRBJ2-6, with D maybe TRBD1 (5 bases). The CDR3 covers 16 residues. Between the trimmed V and J ends, which lost 3 bases and 0 bases, there was a span of 9 bases. Germline V gene lookup returns CDR1 SEHNR and CDR2 FQNEAQ (reference sequence). In nucleotides, the CDR3 is TGTGCCAGCAGCTTGACAGTTAACTCTGGGGCCAACGTCCTGACTTTC. Amino acids: CASSLTVNSGANVLTF.

This clonotype was seen many times. This sequence joins TRBV20-1 and TRBJ2-7, with D possibly matching TRBD2 (5 bases). The CDR3 consists of 11 residues. V lost 5 bases to trimming and J lost 6 bases, with 11 bases between them. Germline V CDR1 and CDR2: DFQATT, SNEGSKA (reference sequence). Written as DNA, the CDR3 is TGCAGTGCTGTTGCGGGTCTCGAGCAGTACTTC. It yields the protein CSAVAGLEQYF.

The DNA of the CDR3 is TGCAGCGTTTTAGGCACCTACGAGCAGTACTTC. It is translated as CSVLGTYEQYF. The chain couples TRBV29-1 to TRBJ2-7; no definite D call. The germline V and J ends were trimmed by 5 bases and 2 bases, with 7 bases remaining between them. This CDR3 has 11 residues. Germline values: CDR1 SQVTM, CDR2 ANQGSEA.

This clonotype has just a few counts. This chain connects TRBV7-9 to TRBJ2-5, with D possibly TRBD1 on 6 matching bases. In germline, CDR1 is SEHNR, CDR2 FQNEAQ (reference sequence). The CDR3 is 20 amino acids. V was clipped by 4 bases and J by 1 base, with 28 bases between them. The DNA of the CDR3 is TGTGCCAGCAGCTGGCCTCTTAGGGCTATTGCCGGGACAACCCAAGAGACCCAGTACTTC. It yields the protein CASSWPLRAIAGTTQETQYF.

This chain links TRBV2 with TRBJ2-5; no firm D call. The CDR3 extends over 14 amino acids. Germline V gives CDR1 SNHLY, CDR2 FYNNEI. Trimming took off 10 bases at V and 5 bases at J, with 20 bases between the two ends. CDR3: CANSLPQLGETQYF. CDR3 in DNA: TGTGCCAACAGCCTACCGCAGCTGGGGGAGACCCAGTACTTC.